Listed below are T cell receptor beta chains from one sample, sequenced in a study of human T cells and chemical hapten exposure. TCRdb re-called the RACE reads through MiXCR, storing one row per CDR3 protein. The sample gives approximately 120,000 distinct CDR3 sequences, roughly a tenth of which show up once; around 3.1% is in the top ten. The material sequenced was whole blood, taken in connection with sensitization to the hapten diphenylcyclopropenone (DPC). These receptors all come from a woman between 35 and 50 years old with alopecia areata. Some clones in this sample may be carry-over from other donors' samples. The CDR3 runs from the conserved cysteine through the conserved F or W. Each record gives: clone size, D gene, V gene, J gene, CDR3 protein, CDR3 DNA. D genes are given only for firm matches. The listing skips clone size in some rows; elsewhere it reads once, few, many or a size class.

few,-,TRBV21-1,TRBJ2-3,CASSRATTSTDTQYF,TGTGCCAGCAGCCGGGCCACAACTAGCACAGATACGCAGTATTTT
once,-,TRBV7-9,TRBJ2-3,CASSLTANTDTQYF,TGTGCCAGCAGCTTAACAGCAAACACAGATACGCAGTATTTT
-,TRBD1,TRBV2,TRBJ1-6,CASSESGTGFQF,TGTGCCAGCAGTGAGTCCGGGACAGGGTTCCAATTT
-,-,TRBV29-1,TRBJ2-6,CSAGTGPSSGANVLTF,TGCAGCGCGGGGACCGGTCCCAGCTCTGGGGCCAACGTCCTGACTTTC
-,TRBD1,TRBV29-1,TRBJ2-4,CSVADRGTGTKNIQYF,TGCAGCGTGGCGGACAGGGGGACGGGAACCAAAAACATTCAGTACTTC
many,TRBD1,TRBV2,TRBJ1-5,CASSFGTGGSQPQHF,TGTGCCAGCAGTTTTGGGACAGGGGGCTCTCAGCCCCAGCATTTT
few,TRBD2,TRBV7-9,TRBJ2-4,CASSPREAGLGKNIQYF,TGTGCCAGCAGCCCACGGGAGGCGGGGCTAGGCAAAAACATTCAGTACTTC
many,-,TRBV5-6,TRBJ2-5,CASSLATRGETQYF,TGTGCCAGCAGCTTGGCGACCCGCGGAGAGACCCAGTACTTC
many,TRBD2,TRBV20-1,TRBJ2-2,CSARVGLATNTGELFF,TGCAGTGCTAGAGTGGGACTAGCGACTAACACCGGGGAGCTGTTTTTT
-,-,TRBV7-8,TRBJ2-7,CASSLARRSHEQYF,TGTGCCAGCAGCTTAGCGCGGAGGTCCCACGAGCAGTACTTC
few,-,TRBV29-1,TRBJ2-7,CSVRRWGGENEQYF,TGCAGCGTCCGAAGATGGGGGGGCGAGAACGAGCAGTACTTC
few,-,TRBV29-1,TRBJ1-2,CSAGPDKNGYTF,TGCAGCGCTGGACCCGACAAAAATGGCTACACCTTC
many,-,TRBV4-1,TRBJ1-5,CASSQVGHQNQPQHF,TGCGCCAGCAGCCAAGTCGGACACCAGAATCAGCCCCAGCATTTT
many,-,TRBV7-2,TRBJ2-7,CASSLDRAYEQYF,TGTGCCAGCAGCTTAGACAGGGCTTACGAGCAGTACTTC
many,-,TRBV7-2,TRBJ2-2,CASTPARGTGELFF,TGTGCCAGCACCCCAGCGAGGGGAACCGGGGAGCTGTTTTTT
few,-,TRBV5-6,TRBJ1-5,CASSLWGRQPQHF,TGTGCCAGCAGCTTGTGGGGGAGGCAGCCCCAGCATTTT
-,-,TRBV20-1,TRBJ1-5,CSARRENQPQHF,TGCAGTGCTAGAAGGGAAAATCAGCCCCAGCATTTT
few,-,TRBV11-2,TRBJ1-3,CASSLVFGPPGNTIYF,TGTGCCAGCAGCTTAGTGTTCGGGCCGCCCGGAAACACCATATATTTT
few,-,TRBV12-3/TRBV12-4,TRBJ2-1,CASSFWGPSYNEQFF,TGTGCCAGCAGTTTTTGGGGGCCATCCTACAATGAGCAGTTCTTC
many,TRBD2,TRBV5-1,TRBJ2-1,CASSNAGDSYNEQFF,TGCGCCAGCAGCAATGCGGGGGACTCCTACAATGAGCAGTTCTTC
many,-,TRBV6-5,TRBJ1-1,CASSYVAGDTEAFF,TGTGCCAGCAGTTACGTCGCGGGCGACACTGAAGCTTTCTTT
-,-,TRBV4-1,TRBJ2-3,CASSQGGRGDTQYF,TGCGCCAGCAGCCAAGGGGGTAGGGGAGATACGCAGTATTTT
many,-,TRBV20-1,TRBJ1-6,CSALDSSPESPLHF,TGCAGTGCATTAGACTCCTCCCCTGAGTCACCCCTCCACTTT
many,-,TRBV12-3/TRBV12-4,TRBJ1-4,CASSWGGSATNEKLFF,TGTGCCAGCAGTTGGGGGGGATCTGCAACTAATGAAAAACTGTTTTTT
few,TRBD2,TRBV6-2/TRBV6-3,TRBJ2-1,CASSSLGVAGGFYNEQFF,TGTGCCAGCAGTTCCCTGGGGGTAGCGGGGGGATTCTACAATGAGCAGTTCTTC
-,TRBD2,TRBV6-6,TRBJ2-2,CASSYGLAGGYRELFF,TGTGCCAGCAGTTACGGGCTAGCGGGGGGGTACCGGGAGCTGTTTTTT
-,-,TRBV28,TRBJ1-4,CASSLGGACFF,TGTGCCAGCAGTTTAGGGGGGGCGTGTTTTTTT
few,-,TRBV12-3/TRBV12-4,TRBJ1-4,CASSQSYLRKLFF,TGTGCCAGCAGTCAGAGTTACTTGAGGAAACTGTTTTTT
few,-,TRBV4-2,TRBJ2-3,CASSQRASGTDTQYF,TGTGCCAGCAGCCAGAGGGCTAGCGGCACAGATACGCAGTATTTT
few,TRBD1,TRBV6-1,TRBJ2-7,CASEADLGQGGYEQYF,TGTGCCAGCGAGGCCGACTTGGGACAGGGGGGTTACGAGCAGTACTTC
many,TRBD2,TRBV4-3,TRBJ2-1,CASRTSWGEQFF,TGCGCCAGCCGGACTAGCTGGGGGGAGCAGTTCTTC